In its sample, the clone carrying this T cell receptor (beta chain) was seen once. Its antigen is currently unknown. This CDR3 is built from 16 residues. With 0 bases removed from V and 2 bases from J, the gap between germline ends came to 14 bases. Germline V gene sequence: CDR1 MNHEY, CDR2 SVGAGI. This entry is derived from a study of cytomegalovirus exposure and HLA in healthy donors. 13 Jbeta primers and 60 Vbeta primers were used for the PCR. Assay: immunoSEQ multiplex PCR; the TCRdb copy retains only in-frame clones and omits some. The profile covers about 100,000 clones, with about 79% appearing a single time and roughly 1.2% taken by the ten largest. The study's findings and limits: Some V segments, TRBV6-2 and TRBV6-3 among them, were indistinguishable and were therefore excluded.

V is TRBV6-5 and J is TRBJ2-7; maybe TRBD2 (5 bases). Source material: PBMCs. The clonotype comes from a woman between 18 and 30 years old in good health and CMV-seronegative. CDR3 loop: CASSYSPTRQTYEQYF. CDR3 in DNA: TGTGCCAGCAGTTACTCCCCCACTAGACAAACCTACGAGCAGTACTTC.